The 22 T cell receptor beta chains below all came from one sample that was sequenced in a study of shared clonotypes between healthy human individuals. Libraries were prepared by immunoSEQ multiplex PCR; TCRdb keeps only in-frame clonotypes and omits some of them. The data show about 320,000 clones, roughly 84% seen once. Material: memory CD8+ T cells sorted from blood. Subset here: CD45RO+ cells pooled with CCR7-negative TemRA cells. Receptor source: a man aged 18-30 years in good health.

The rearrangement links TRBV27 to TRBJ2-7; no firm D call. CDR3 length equals 13 residues. Trimming removed 8 bases from V and 2 bases from J, with 13 bases in between. Looked up from germline, CDR1 is MNHEY and CDR2 is SMNVEV (reference sequence). The DNA of the CDR3 is TGTGCCAGCGGTCCGGGTTCCACCTACGAGCAGTACTTC. Residues: CASGPGSTYEQYF.

The chain recombines TRBV5-4 with TRBJ2-7, with a weak D call TRBD1 (6 bases). V gave up 3 bases and J gave up 2 bases, with 15 bases separating them. The CDR3 loop spans 15 amino acids. Germline values: CDR1 SGHNT, CDR2 YYREEE (reference sequence). The CDR3 nucleotides are TGTGCCAGCAGCTCAATCGGACAGTCCCCCTACGAGCAGTACTTC. Protein: CASSSIGQSPYEQYF. Together with reference TRBV5-4 and TRBJ2-7, the CDR3 gives the full variable domain: ETGVTQSPTHLIKTRGQQVTLRCSSQSGHNTVSWYQQALGQGPQFIFQYYREEENGRGNFPPRFSGLQFPNYSSELNVNALELDDSALYLCASSSIGQSPYEQYFGPGTRLTVT.

The chain links TRBV4-1 to TRBJ2-7, with 9 bases lining up with TRBD1. J was trimmed by 3 bases and V by 1 base; bases with no gene match: 1. This CDR3 is 14 amino acids long. Per germline, CDR1 MGHRA and CDR2 YSYEKL. Here the CDR3 reads CASSQGDRVYEQYF. The CDR3 DNA is TGCGCCAGCAGCCAAGGGGACAGGGTCTACGAGCAGTACTTC.

The CDR3 loop is CAISDPAMNTGELFF. The DNA for the CDR3 is TGTGCCATCAGTGACCCCGCGATGAACACCGGGGAGCTGTTTTTT. The chain is built from TRBV10-3 and TRBJ2-2; D is unclear. Germline CDR1 reads ENHRY; CDR2 reads SYGVKD. The germline V and J ends were trimmed by 3 bases and 1 base, with 9 bases remaining between them. The CDR3 is made up of 15 amino acids.

The chain combines TRBV2 with TRBJ1-5; a weak D match, TRBD1 (5 bases). V was shortened by 6 bases and J by 4 bases, with 22 bases between the two germline ends. Germline CDR1 reads SNHLY; CDR2 reads FYNNEI. CDR3 size: 17 residues. The CDR3 protein is CASSSLSGDPPNQPQHF. The CDR3, as DNA: TGTGCCAGCAGCTCACTTTCCGGGGACCCCCCAAATCAGCCCCAGCATTTT.

The chain links TRBV27 to TRBJ2-5, with a tentative D call TRBD2 (5 bases). The CDR3 extends over 16 amino acids. Germline lookup yields CDR1 MNHEY and CDR2 SMNVEV (reference sequence). V was pared by 5 bases and J by 2 bases, with 18 bases between. CDR3 protein: CASSPIEAEDQETQYF. CDR3 sequence (DNA): TGTGCCAGCAGTCCCATAGAAGCGGAAGATCAAGAGACCCAGTACTTC.

The rearrangement links TRBV7-9 to TRBJ2-3; D gene ambiguous. V was trimmed by 4 bases and J by 2 bases, leaving 13 bases between them. Germline V gene lookup returns CDR1 SEHNR and CDR2 FQNEAQ (reference sequence). The length of the CDR3 is 15 residues. This CDR3 is CASSSSFFLTDTQYF. As DNA, the CDR3 is TGTGCCAGCAGCTCCTCCTTTTTCCTCACAGATACGCAGTATTTT.

The gene calls are TRBV2 and TRBJ2-4; weak D call: TRBD1 (5 bases). The CDR3 is made up of 15 amino acids. V shed 4 bases and J shed 0 bases, with 10 bases lying between them. Germline V lookup: CDR1 SNHLY, CDR2 FYNNEI. The CDR3 DNA is TGTGCCAGCAGTGGGGGCTTCCTAGCCAAAAACATTCAGTACTTC. Translation gives CASSGGFLAKNIQYF.

About this clone: Distinct nucleotide sequences in the sample also encode this CDR3. The V and J genes are TRBV7-8 and TRBJ2-7; D is unresolved. The CDR3 consists of 13 residues. From germline, CDR1 is SGHVS and CDR2 FQNEAQ. Trimming left V 3 bases short and J 2 bases short, with 8 bases between. The CDR3 loop reads CASSFGQTYEQYF. DNA of the CDR3: TGTGCCAGCAGCTTCGGCCAAACCTACGAGCAGTACTTC.

V gene TRBV7-9 combines with J gene TRBJ1-2, with D uncertain. Trimming removed 3 bases from V and 4 bases from J, with 12 bases in between. Per the germline V gene, CDR1 is SEHNR and CDR2 is FQNEAQ (reference sequence). The CDR3 length is 14 residues. This chain's CDR3 is CASSFGEDPYGYTF. CDR3 DNA: TGTGCCAGCAGCTTCGGGGAGGACCCCTATGGCTACACCTTC.

This chain uses TRBV5-1 with TRBJ2-7, with TRBD2 matching over 10 bases. The trim removed 6 bases at V and 5 bases at J, leaving 8 bases unmatched. This CDR3 has 14 amino acids. Germline lookup yields CDR1 SGHRS and CDR2 YFSETQ. The CDR3 reads CASNGVAGGDEQYF. The CDR3 DNA is TGCGCCAGCAATGGGGTAGCGGGAGGCGACGAGCAGTACTTC.

The chain has TRBV19 and TRBJ1-1; D is uncertain. Looked up from germline, CDR1 is LNHDA and CDR2 is SQIVND (reference sequence). With 6 bases removed from V and 7 bases from J, the gap between germline ends came to 18 bases. This CDR3 comprises 14 residues. The CDR3 reads CASSLRGGYNEAFF. CDR3 bases: TGTGCCAGTAGCCTGCGGGGAGGGTATAATGAAGCTTTCTTT.

The chain combines TRBV4-3 with TRBJ2-3, with 9 bases identical to TRBD2. The CDR3 sequence is 19 residues long. V dropped 0 bases and J dropped 2; count of bases not matched to a gene: 12. Germline V gives CDR1 LGHNA, CDR2 YSLEER. CDR3 sequence: CASSQDSKTSGHVTDTQYF. The CDR3 region has the DNA TGCGCCAGCAGCCAAGATAGTAAAACTAGCGGGCATGTCACAGATACGCAGTATTTT.

V usage is TRBV7-2 and J usage is TRBJ1-2; the D is unclear. The CDR3 runs 13 residues. Germline CDR1 and CDR2: SGHTA and FQGNSA. V was pared by 5 bases and J by 1 base, with 8 bases between. CDR3 sequence: CASSPDFNYGYTF. CDR3 in DNA: TGTGCCAGCAGCCCGGACTTTAACTATGGCTACACCTTC.

This clone was observed a few times. The V call is TRBV19, the J call TRBJ2-3; 7 bases fit TRBD1. There are 15 residues in the CDR3. Trimming took 3 bases from V and 0 from J; bases not matched to a gene: 3. Germline V gene lookup returns CDR1 LNHDA and CDR2 SQIVND (reference sequence). In DNA, the CDR3 is TGTGCCAGTAGTATGGACAGGTCTAGCACAGATACGCAGTATTTT. Its protein product is CASSMDRSSTDTQYF.

V is TRBV7-2 and J is TRBJ1-1; D is ambiguous. Germline CDR1 reads SGHTA; CDR2 reads FQGNSA. Trimming left V 5 bases short and J 3 bases short, with 10 bases between. This CDR3 is 13 amino acids long. CDR3 in amino acids: CASSPRTHTEAFF. The CDR3 coding sequence is TGTGCCAGCAGCCCCCGGACCCACACTGAAGCTTTCTTT.

This chain links TRBV30 with TRBJ2-7; no clear D. Germline CDR1 GTSNPN, CDR2 SVGIG (reference sequence). This CDR3 region has 12 residues. Trimming shortened V by 8 bases and J by 1 base, and 12 bases separated the two germline ends. The CDR3 DNA is TGTGCCCTGTCTTGGGGTTCCTACGAGCAGTACTTC. Its protein is CALSWGSYEQYF.

This clone was detected only a few times. The chain has TRBV11-2 and TRBJ2-5, with no clear D. The V and J ends lost 1 base and 3 bases respectively, with 9 bases between them. This CDR3 region has 14 residues. Germline V gene lookup returns CDR1 SGHAT and CDR2 FQNNGV. The CDR3 bases are TGTGCCAGCAGCTTAGTGTCAATGGAAGAGACCCAGTACTTC. It translates to CASSLVSMEETQYF.

The V gene is TRBV9, the J gene TRBJ1-6, with a tentative D call TRBD1 (5 bases). Germline CDR1 and CDR2: SGDLS and YYNGEE. V was trimmed by 5 bases and J by 0 bases, leaving 9 bases between them. The CDR3 extends over 15 amino acids. The DNA of the CDR3 is TGTGCCAGCAGTACAGGAAGCTCCTATAATTCACCCCTCCACTTT. It codes for CASSTGSSYNSPLHF. The variable domain in full, completed from reference TRBV9 and TRBJ1-6, reads DSGVTQTPKHLITATGQRVTLRCSPRSGDLSVYWYQQSLDQGLQFLIQYYNGEERAKGNILERFSAQQFPDLHSELNLSSLELGDSALYFCASSTGSSYNSPLHFGNGTRLTVT.

The chain combines TRBV18 with TRBJ2-7; maybe TRBD1 (6 bases). Germline lookup yields CDR1 KGHSH and CDR2 LQKENI. The CDR3 consists of 16 residues. Trimming removed 6 bases from V and 4 bases from J, with 22 bases in between. In nucleotides, the CDR3 is TGTGCCAGCTCCCGCGGTACCAGGGGAAGTATGTACGAGCAGTACTTC. It specifies CASSRGTRGSMYEQYF.

CDR3 in amino acids: CASSYSGGGALDTQYF. The DNA of the CDR3 is TGTGCCAGCAGTTACTCAGGCGGGGGGGCCTTGGATACGCAGTATTTT. This sequence joins TRBV6-6 and TRBJ2-3; 9 bases agree with TRBD2. Germline values: CDR1 MNHNY, CDR2 SVGAGI (reference sequence). V dropped 0 bases and J dropped 6; count of bases not matched to a gene: 7. The CDR3 has 16 residues.

The rearrangement links TRBV27 to TRBJ2-7; 9 nucleotides agree with TRBD1. The CDR3 loop spans 15 amino acids. CDR1 and CDR2 (germline): MNHEY, SMNVEV (reference sequence). Trimming cost V 5 bases and J 4 bases; bases outside gene matches: 9. CDR3 in DNA: TGTGCCAGCAGTACAACAGGGGGCGGTTATTACGAGCAGTACTTC. Residues: CASSTTGGGYYEQYF.